This TCR beta chain was captured by sequencing in a study of CD8 T cells in Susac syndrome. The sequenced target, TCR beta, came from blood CD8+ and CD4+ T cells. Controls were drawn from healthy donors and were matched for age and sex. FACS was used to enrich TEMRA cells, whereas the CD8+ and CD4+ T cells were obtained by negative isolation. Germline V gives CDR1 LNHNV, CDR2 YYDKDF (reference sequence). The CDR3 is 18 amino acids. The ends were cut back, 1 base at V and 0 bases at J, with 13 bases in the middle. Random-hexamer reverse transcription was applied to roughly 0.5 to 1 ug RNA. The method of amplification for TCR beta CDR3 was immunoSEQ multiplex PCR, covering 54 Vbeta and 13 Jbeta. Via MiXCR, TCRdb re-called the immunoSEQ multiplex PCR reads, giving one row per CDR3 protein. The sample consists of around 150,000 distinct CDR3 sequences, about 93% of them appearing once.

The source of this sequence is a human donor in good health. The chain joins TRBV15 to TRBJ1-6, with D possibly being TRBD1 (6 bases). The sample taken for sequencing was CD4+ T cells from PBMCs. In DNA, the CDR3 is TGTGCCACCAGCAGAGGATGGGGGCGAGGCTCCTATAATTCACCCCTCCACTTT. It translates to CATSRGWGRGSYNSPLHF.